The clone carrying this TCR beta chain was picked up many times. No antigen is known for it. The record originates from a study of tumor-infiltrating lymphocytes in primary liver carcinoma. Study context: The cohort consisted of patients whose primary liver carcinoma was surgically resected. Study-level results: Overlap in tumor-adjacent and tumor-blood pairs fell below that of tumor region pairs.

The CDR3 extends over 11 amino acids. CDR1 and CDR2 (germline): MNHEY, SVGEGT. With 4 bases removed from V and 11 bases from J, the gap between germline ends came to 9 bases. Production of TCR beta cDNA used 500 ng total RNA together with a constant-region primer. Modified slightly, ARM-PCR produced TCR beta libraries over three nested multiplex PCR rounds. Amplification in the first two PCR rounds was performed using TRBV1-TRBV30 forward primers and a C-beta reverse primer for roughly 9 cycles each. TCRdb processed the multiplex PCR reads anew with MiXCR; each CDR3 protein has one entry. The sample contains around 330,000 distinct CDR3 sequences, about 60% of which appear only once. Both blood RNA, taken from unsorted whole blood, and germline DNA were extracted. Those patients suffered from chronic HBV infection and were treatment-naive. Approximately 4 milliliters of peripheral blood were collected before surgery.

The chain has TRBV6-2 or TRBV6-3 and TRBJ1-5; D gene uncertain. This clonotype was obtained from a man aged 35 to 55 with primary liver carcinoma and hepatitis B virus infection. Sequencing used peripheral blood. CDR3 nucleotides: TGTGCCAGCAGTTCGGGGTGGGCCCAGCATTTT. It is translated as CASSSGWAQHF.